The next 13 T cell receptor beta chains were all read from a single sample in a study of vaccination effects on CD4 cells after COVID-19. The antigens these receptors bind are not known. Using immunoSEQ multiplex PCR, the repertoire was profiled, and TCRdb retains in-frame clones only, with some absent. Of 45,000 or so clones listed, 55% to 75% were seen once; the top ten hold about 7%. Following 10 days of culture, CD4+ T cells were isolated. Two-dose BNT162b2 or mRNA-1273 vaccination was given to participants. This specimen consisted of CD4+ T cells from PBMCs cultured without peptide, obtained after COVID-19 vaccination. Receptors originate from a human donor who received a COVID-19 vaccine.

This clone has only a few counts. J is TRBJ1-6 and V is TRBV6-1, with D possibly TRBD1 on 6 matching bases. The CDR3 is 15 residues long. V was trimmed by 3 bases and J by 10 bases, leaving 16 bases between them. The germline V gene encodes CDR1 MNHNS and CDR2 SASEGT. CDR3 in amino acids: CASSDQTGIGSPLHF. CDR3 coding DNA: TGTGCCAGCAGTGACCAAACAGGGATAGGCTCACCCCTCCACTTT.

The J gene is TRBJ1-5, the V gene TRBV3-1 (or the pseudogene TRBV3-2); no definite D call. The CDR3 runs to 13 residues. V was cut by 1 base and J by 4 bases, with 5 bases left in between. Per the germline V gene, CDR1 is LGHDT and CDR2 is YNNKEL (reference sequence). The CDR3, as DNA: TGTGCCAGCAGCCAAGTGGGAAATCAGCCCCAGCATTTT. Amino acid sequence: CASSQVGNQPQHF.

As regards this clone: This specimen includes other DNA sequences encoding the same CDR3. This chain uses TRBV6-1 with TRBJ1-2; tentatively, D is TRBD1 (5 bases). V lost 3 bases to trimming and J lost 7 bases, with 9 bases between them. The CDR3 covers 12 residues. Per the germline V gene, CDR1 is MNHNS and CDR2 is SASEGT. The CDR3 nucleotides read TGTGCCAGCAGTGAGGGGGGGGTTGGCTACACCTTC. This encodes CASSEGGVGYTF.

The chain carries TRBV30 and TRBJ1-1; tentatively, D is TRBD1 (6 bases). Per the germline V gene, CDR1 is GTSNPN and CDR2 is SVGIG (reference sequence). The CDR3 covers 15 residues. V lost 1 base to trimming and J lost 8 bases, with 20 bases between them. The CDR3 protein is CAWSGAGAPRGEAFF. The CDR3 region has the DNA TGTGCCTGGAGTGGGGCAGGGGCCCCCCGTGGGGAAGCTTTCTTT. The whole variable domain, remainder taken from reference TRBV30 and TRBJ1-1, is SQTIHQWPATLVQPVGSPLSLECTVEGTSNPNLYWYRQAAGRGLQLLFYSVGIGQISSEVPQNLSASRPQDRQFILSSKKLLLSDSGFYLCAWSGAGAPRGEAFFGQGTRLTVV.

This clone was seen a few times. The CDR3 here is CASSRDRDEKLFF. Here the CDR3 DNA reads TGTGCCAGCTCACGGGACAGGGATGAAAAACTGTTTTTT. The chain joins TRBV18 to TRBJ1-4; 9 nucleotides line up with TRBD1. The CDR3 contains 13 residues. Germline CDR1 is KGHSH and CDR2 is LQKENI. The J segment lost 6 bases and the V segment lost 4 bases, leaving 0 bases of the junction unmatched.

The chain is built from TRBV6-6 and TRBJ1-1; 7 bases align to TRBD1. The CDR3 length is 15 residues. The ends lost 6 bases at V and 3 bases at J; junction bases unmatched: 10. From germline, CDR1 is MNHNY and CDR2 SVGAGI (reference sequence). CDR3 in DNA: TGTGCCAGCAGCCCACCACAGGGGAGGGACACTGAAGCTTTCTTT. This gives the protein CASSPPQGRDTEAFF.

This CDR3 reads CASMTGGITVQYF. As DNA, the CDR3 is TGTGCCAGCATGACAGGGGGGATTACGGTGCAGTACTTC. The gene calls are TRBV6-5 and TRBJ2-7; 9 positions agree with TRBD1. This CDR3 spans 13 amino acids. Unmatched junction bases numbered 10, after V lost 7 bases and J lost 9 bases. The germline CDR1 and CDR2 sequences are MNHEY and SVGAGI.

This clone was seen a handful of times. The rearrangement uses TRBV6-6 and TRBJ1-2; D may be TRBD1 (6 bases). The CDR3 is made up of 16 amino acids. The ends were cut back, 2 bases at V and 8 bases at J, with 21 bases in the middle. Germline assignment: CDR1 MNHNY and CDR2 SVGAGI (reference sequence). CDR3 sequence reads: CASSYRTTGTQRGYTF. As DNA, the CDR3 is TGTGCCAGCAGTTACCGCACAACAGGGACACAACGGGGCTACACCTTC.

This clone occurred a few times. The chain recombines TRBV6-5 with TRBJ1-5; perhaps TRBD1 as D (5 bases). V shed 0 bases and J shed 2 bases, with 5 bases lying between them. Germline CDR1 and CDR2: MNHEY and SVGAGI. The CDR3 is made up of 14 amino acids. This chain's CDR3 is CASSYSRGNQPQHF. CDR3 bases: TGTGCCAGCAGTTACTCCAGGGGCAATCAGCCCCAGCATTTT.

This clone turned up a few times. The CDR3 DNA sequence: TGTGCCAGCAGCTTGGGTCTGCAGGGAAGGACTGAAGCTTTCTTT. It specifies CASSLGLQGRTEAFF. The chain employs TRBV5-8 and TRBJ1-1, with D tentatively TRBD1 (5 bases). This CDR3 is built from 15 residues. Trimming pared 0 bases from V and 5 bases from J, leaving 14 bases between. CDR1 is SGHTS, CDR2 YDEGEE, per germline. Using reference TRBV5-8 and TRBJ1-1 for the parts outside the CDR3, the full variable domain is EAGVTQSPTHLIKTRGQQATLRCSPISGHTSVYWYQQALGLGLQFLLWYDEGEERNRGNFPPRFSGRQFPNYSSELNVNALELEDSALYLCASSLGLQGRTEAFFGQGTRLTVV.

The sample holds one count of this clone. The chain recombines TRBV11-2 with TRBJ1-2; TRBD1 aligns across 7 bases. The CDR3 has 15 residues. Unmatched junction bases numbered 12, after V lost 7 bases and J lost 4 bases. Per germline, CDR1 SGHAT and CDR2 FQNNGV. The CDR3 DNA is TGTGCCAGCATGGGGACGAGGGGGCGTAGCTATGGCTACACCTTC. Translating gives CASMGTRGRSYGYTF.

This rearrangement joins TRBV11-2 to TRBJ1-1; D perhaps matches TRBD1 (6 bases). The CDR3 totals 13 residues. Trimming shortened V by 4 bases and J by 1 base, and 7 bases separated the two germline ends. Germline V CDR1 and CDR2: SGHAT, FQNNGV. The CDR3 DNA reads as TGTGCCAGCAGCTCACAGGGGAACACTGAAGCTTTCTTT. This sequence encodes CASSSQGNTEAFF.

Note on this clone: Relative to the germline gene, one junction end is altered; a read error may explain this. The chain recombines TRBV11-3 with TRBJ2-7, with a possible D match to TRBD2 (5 bases). Looked up from germline, CDR1 is SGHNT and CDR2 is YENEEA. The CDR3 is 13 amino acids. The CDR3 spells CAGSLGSGWEQYF. CDR3 nucleotide sequence: TGTGCCGGCAGCTTGGGGTCGGGGTGGGAGCAGTACTTC. The variable domain in full, with the rest retrieved from reference TRBV11-3 and TRBJ2-7, is EAGVVQSPRYKIIEKKQPVAFWCNPISGHNTLYWYLQNLGQGPELLIRYENEEAVDDSQLPKDRFSAERLKGVDSTLKIQPAELGDSAVYLCAGSLGSGWEQYFGPGTRLTVT.